The clone carrying this T cell receptor beta chain turned up a few times. Its antigen is not identified. The data originate from a study of vaccination effects on CD4 cells after COVID-19. Study outcomes and limitations: Of the vaccine-induced clones from healthy vaccinees, merely 1 of 255 recognized common cold coronaviruses as well.

Profiling relied on immunoSEQ multiplex PCR, and the TCRdb table lists in-frame clones only, not all of them. Among tens of thousands of clones listed, just under 80% were seen once. Trimming removed 2 bases from V and 2 bases from J, with 9 bases in between. In germline, CDR1 is MNHEY, CDR2 SVGAGI. The CDR3 covers 14 residues. Before sequencing, viral peptide pools were used by the ViraFEST assay to expand antigen-specific CD4+ T cells. Cells that had been cultured for 10 days were the source of isolated CD4+ T cells. People in the vaccine group had not been infected with SARS-CoV-2 before, and their nucleocapsid antibodies were negative. Half of the medium was exchanged for IL-2 medium on both days 3 and 7.

The clonotype was recovered from a human donor who received a COVID-19 vaccine. Sequencing used CD4+ T cells from PBMCs cultured with HCoV-OC43 spike peptides, obtained before COVID-19 vaccination. Described subset: HCoV-OC43 spike overlapping peptide pool stimulation. The rearrangement uses TRBV6-5 and TRBJ1-2; TRBD1 might be the D (6 bases). CDR3 coding DNA: TGTGCCAGCAGTTACCGCACAGGGAACTATGGCTACACCTTC. This translates into CASSYRTGNYGYTF.